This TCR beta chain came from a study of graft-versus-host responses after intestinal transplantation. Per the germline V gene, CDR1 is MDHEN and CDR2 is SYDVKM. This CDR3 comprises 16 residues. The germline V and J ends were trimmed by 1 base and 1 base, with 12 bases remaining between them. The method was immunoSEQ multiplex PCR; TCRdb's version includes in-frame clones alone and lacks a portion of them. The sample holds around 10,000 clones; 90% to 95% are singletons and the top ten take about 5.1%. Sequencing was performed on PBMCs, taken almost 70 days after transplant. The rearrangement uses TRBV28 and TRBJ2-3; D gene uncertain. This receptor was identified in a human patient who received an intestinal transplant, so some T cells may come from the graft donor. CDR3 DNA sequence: TGTGCCAGCAGTTTATATTCGGAAGGAGGCACAGATACGCAGTATTTT. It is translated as CASSLYSEGGTDTQYF. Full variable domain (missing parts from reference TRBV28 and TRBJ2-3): DVKVTQSSRYLVKRTGEKVFLECVQDMDHENMFWYRQDPGLGLRLIYFSYDVKMKEKGDIPEGYSVSREKKERFSLILESASTNQTSMYLCASSLYSEGGTDTQYFGPGTRLTVL.